This entry concerns a single T cell receptor beta chain. Its specificity is not known. The PCR employed 60 Vbeta primers together with 13 Jbeta primers. The data were produced by immunoSEQ multiplex PCR, yet TCRdb's version contains in-frame clones alone and is incomplete. The repertoire consists of some 170,000 clones, with roughly 80% occurring once and the leading ten covering about 7.7%. The data originate from a study of cytomegalovirus exposure and HLA in healthy donors. Study-wide results and limits: As a later analysis revealed, most CMV-associated TCR beta chains appeared HLA-restricted. For most TCR beta V segments, an earlier analysis put the productive rate at about 90% or about 30% of the time.

CDR1 is LNHDA, CDR2 SQIVND, per germline (reference sequence). Losses at the gene ends were 1 base for V and 0 bases for J; bases not matched to a gene: 5. CDR3 length equals 17 residues. The sequencing input was PBMCs. The origin of this receptor is a woman in her thirties in good health and CMV-seropositive. The chain is built from TRBV19 and TRBJ2-1, with 8 positions matching TRBD2. CDR3 protein: CASSIGSGGSSYNEQFF. CDR3 sequence (DNA): TGTGCCAGTAGTATAGGGAGCGGGGGAAGCTCCTACAATGAGCAGTTCTTC.